The 32 T cell receptor beta chains reported below all come from one sample, sequenced in a study of beta chain features in type 1 diabetes. The isolated RNA, all of it, was reverse transcribed, so expressed TCRB transcripts were what got sequenced. Here immunoSEQ multiplex PCR was the method, and the copy in TCRdb shows in-frame clones only, minus some. This sample has a few hundred thousand clones, with approximately 16% found just once. The source material was naive CD4+ T cells from blood. These TCRs come from a woman aged 18-30 years in good health.

This rearrangement joins TRBV25-1 to TRBJ1-1, with D hard to call. Trimming took off 3 bases at V and 6 bases at J, with 14 bases between the two ends. Germline assignment: CDR1 MGHDK and CDR2 SYGVNS. This CDR3 comprises 14 residues. This CDR3 reads CASSDVAGSAEAFF. The CDR3, as DNA: TGTGCCAGCAGTGATGTGGCCGGTAGCGCTGAAGCTTTCTTT. The full variable domain, completed using reference TRBV25-1 and TRBJ1-1, is EADIYQTPRYLVIGTGKKITLECSQTMGHDKMYWYQQDPGMELHLIHYSYGVNSTEKGDLSSESTVSRIRTEHFPLTLESARPSHTSQYLCASSDVAGSAEAFFGQGTRLTVV.

V and J are TRBV9 and TRBJ2-1; 11 bases agree with TRBD2. Germline CDR1 and CDR2: SGDLS and YYNGEE. Trimming took 5 bases from V and 4 from J; bases not matched to a gene: 8. The CDR3 spans 16 residues. The CDR3 loop is CASSIIAGGRYNEQFF. The DNA for the CDR3 is TGTGCCAGCAGTATTATAGCGGGAGGGCGATACAATGAGCAGTTCTTC.

J is TRBJ1-1 and V is TRBV5-1; no clear D. The CDR3 consists of 15 residues. Trimming cost V 4 bases and J 1 base, with 14 bases left between them. From germline, CDR1 is SGHRS and CDR2 YFSETQ. The CDR3 reads CASSTLIQENTEAFF. As DNA, the CDR3 is TGCGCCAGCAGCACCCTCATCCAGGAGAACACTGAAGCTTTCTTT.

This clone has more than one count but fewer than ten. The chain has TRBV28 and TRBJ1-4, with TRBD1 matching 7 bases. The trim removed 2 bases at V and 4 bases at J, leaving 10 bases unmatched. This CDR3 comprises 17 residues. Germline V CDR1 and CDR2: MDHEN, SYDVKM. CDR3 sequence (DNA): TGTGCCAGCAGTTTAAGTAACCCGGGACAGATTAATGAAAAACTGTTTTTT. It translates to CASSLSNPGQINEKLFF.

Concerning this clone: Other DNA sequences from this sample encode an identical CDR3 as well. The genes are TRBV30 and TRBJ2-7, with 14 bases lining up with TRBD2. The V gene end was trimmed by 3 bases and the J gene end by 4 bases; junction bases not matched to a gene: 2. The CDR3 is made up of 14 amino acids. Germline V CDR1 and CDR2: GTSNPN, SVGIG (reference sequence). DNA of the CDR3: TGTGCCTGGAGCCGACTAGCGGGAGGGTACGAGCAGTACTTC. Translation gives CAWSRLAGGYEQYF.

The sample holds a few counts of this clone. As DNA, the CDR3 is TGTGCCAGCAGCGTAGCTCTTGGGACAGGGTCCTACGAGCAGTACTTC. This encodes CASSVALGTGSYEQYF. V usage is TRBV9 and J usage is TRBJ2-5, with 9 bases fitting TRBD1. TRBJ2-7 explains the end of the DNA better; the J call may be wrong. Per germline, CDR1 SGDLS and CDR2 YYNGEE. This CDR3 has 16 amino acids.

The chain joins TRBV4-2 to TRBJ2-7, with 10 bases fitting TRBD2. This CDR3 is built from 15 residues. Trimming took 8 bases from V and 2 from J; bases not matched to a gene: 9. CDR1 and CDR2 (germline): LGHNA, YNFKEQ. CDR3 residues: CASGERTSGPYEQYF. DNA of the CDR3: TGTGCCAGCGGAGAAAGGACTAGCGGCCCCTACGAGCAGTACTTC.

There are a few counts of this clone. The sample has other DNA sequences that encode this CDR3 too. CDR3 nucleotides: TGTGCCTGGAGCGGACAGGGAGCGGGTCAGCCCCAGCATTTT. Amino acid sequence: CAWSGQGAGQPQHF. The V and J genes are TRBV30 and TRBJ1-5; TRBD1 matches 8 bases. Per the germline V gene, CDR1 is GTSNPN and CDR2 is SVGIG (reference sequence). J lost 6 bases, V lost 3 bases, and 7 bases had no gene match. The length of the CDR3 is 14 residues.

There are a few counts of this clone. The chain links TRBV6-4 to TRBJ2-1; 11 bases match TRBD1. The V and J ends lost 6 bases and 4 bases, in that order; junction bases with no gene match: 2. This CDR3 contains 14 residues. In germline, CDR1 is MRHNA, CDR2 SNTAGT. CDR3 loop: CASSGDRGYNEQFF. The CDR3 DNA reads TGTGCCAGCAGCGGGGACAGGGGGTACAATGAGCAGTTCTTC.

V gene TRBV15 combines with J gene TRBJ2-1; 9 bases map to TRBD1. Trimming at V came to 0 bases and at J to 9 bases, leaving 6 bases not matched to a gene. The CDR3 is made up of 15 amino acids. Looked up from germline, CDR1 is LNHNV and CDR2 is YYDKDF (reference sequence). The CDR3 protein is CATSRDPDRGSEQFF. The CDR3 DNA reads TGTGCCACCAGCAGAGATCCTGACAGGGGGAGTGAGCAGTTCTTC.

This chain connects TRBV5-1 to TRBJ2-1, with 9 bases fitting TRBD1. The CDR3 runs to 15 residues. V trimming: 4 bases; J trimming: 6 bases; junction bases outside the gene matches: 8. Germline-derived CDR1 and CDR2 are SGHRS and YFSETQ. The CDR3 protein is CASSLTDRGANEQFF. For the CDR3, the DNA is TGCGCCAGCAGCCTGACGGACAGGGGCGCCAATGAGCAGTTCTTC.

V is TRBV9 and J is TRBJ2-3, with D tentatively TRBD1 (5 bases). CDR1 is SGDLS, CDR2 YYNGEE, per germline. This CDR3 spans 12 amino acids. The V gene lost 4 bases and the J gene lost 3 bases, with 6 bases spanning the gap. The CDR3 nucleotides read TGTGCCAGCAGCCGACAGACAGATACGCAGTATTTT. This sequence encodes CASSRQTDTQYF.

There are a few counts of this clone. This rearrangement joins TRBV5-5 to TRBJ1-2; 8 bases fit TRBD1. The V segment lost 5 bases and the J segment 4 bases; nucleotides outside the gene matches: 10. Germline CDR1 and CDR2: SGHKS and YYEKEE (reference sequence). There are 15 residues in the CDR3. CDR3 sequence: CASRLQGDEPYGYTF. DNA for the CDR3: TGTGCCAGCAGGTTACAGGGGGACGAACCCTATGGCTACACCTTC.

This clone was seen only a few times. The chain recombines TRBV19 with TRBJ1-1; TRBD1 is a possible D gene (6 bases). Trimming pared 7 bases from V and 4 bases from J, leaving 13 bases between. The CDR3 totals 13 residues. Per the germline V gene, CDR1 is LNHDA and CDR2 is SQIVND (reference sequence). The CDR3 reads CASNNQGSTEAFF. In nucleotides, the CDR3 is TGTGCCAGTAACAATCAGGGGAGCACTGAAGCTTTCTTT.

This chain uses TRBV19 with TRBJ1-2, with TRBD1 as a possible D gene (6 bases). This CDR3 comprises 13 residues. V shed 7 bases and J shed 4 bases, with 13 bases lying between them. CDR1 and CDR2 (germline): LNHDA, SQIVND (reference sequence). The DNA for the CDR3 is TGTGCCAGTACACACGGACAGATCTATGGCTACACCTTC. As protein: CASTHGQIYGYTF.

With regard to this clone: The same CDR3 can be traced to other DNA sequences in this sample. V usage is TRBV28 and J usage is TRBJ1-2; the D gene is possibly TRBD1 (6 bases). This CDR3 has 13 residues. The V and J ends lost 2 bases and 8 bases respectively, with 12 bases between them. In germline, CDR1 is MDHEN, CDR2 SYDVKM. The CDR3 DNA sequence: TGTGCCAGCAGTTTAAACAGGGCGGGCGGCTACACCTTC. Protein product: CASSLNRAGGYTF.

The genes are TRBV28 and TRBJ2-7; TRBD2 aligns across 9 bases. Germline V gives CDR1 MDHEN, CDR2 SYDVKM. The CDR3 spans 17 residues. V lost 2 bases and J lost 2; bases outside the gene matches: 10. The DNA for the CDR3 is TGTGCCAGCAGTTTAAAGGCTAGCGGGAAGGTGCCCTACGAGCAGTACTTC. Translating it yields CASSLKASGKVPYEQYF.

The table lists this clone with a few counts. J is TRBJ2-3 and V is TRBV30, with 8 bases that match TRBD2. Germline trimming cut 4 bases from V and 4 bases from J; bases unmatched to any gene: 4. CDR1 and CDR2 from the germline V gene are GTSNPN and SVGIG (reference sequence). This CDR3 has 13 residues. CDR3 protein: CAWIRAGADTQYF. CDR3 DNA sequence: TGTGCCTGGATTAGAGCGGGAGCAGATACGCAGTATTTT.

The chain recombines TRBV30 with TRBJ1-2; TRBD1 might be the D (6 bases). V lost 0 bases, J lost 7 bases, and 9 bases lay in between. Per the germline V gene, CDR1 is GTSNPN and CDR2 is SVGIG (reference sequence). This CDR3 comprises 12 residues. DNA of the CDR3: TGTGCCTGGAGTGTGACAGGCGGTGGCTACACCTTC. The encoded protein is CAWSVTGGGYTF. The whole variable domain, filled in from reference TRBV30 and TRBJ1-2, reads SQTIHQWPATLVQPVGSPLSLECTVEGTSNPNLYWYRQAAGRGLQLLFYSVGIGQISSEVPQNLSASRPQDRQFILSSKKLLLSDSGFYLCAWSVTGGGYTFGSGTRLTVV.

This clone has only a few counts. The J gene is TRBJ1-1, the V gene TRBV7-9; no clear D gene. The V end lost 3 bases, the J end lost 4 bases, and 12 bases lay between the germline ends. Germline V gene sequence: CDR1 SEHNR, CDR2 FQNEAQ (reference sequence). This CDR3 is 14 amino acids long. CDR3 region: CASSLDLVGTEAFF. CDR3 nucleotide sequence: TGTGCCAGCAGCTTGGATCTAGTGGGCACTGAAGCTTTCTTT.

This chain uses TRBV5-1 with TRBJ2-5; maybe TRBD1 (6 bases). Germline loops: CDR1 SGHRS, CDR2 YFSETQ. The CDR3 covers 14 residues. Trimming took off 3 bases at V and 1 base at J, with 10 bases between the two ends. The CDR3 nucleotides are TGCGCCAGCAGCTACTCGGACAGCCAAGAGACCCAGTACTTC. This gives the protein CASSYSDSQETQYF.

This clone was counted a few times. J is TRBJ2-7 and V is TRBV7-9, with a possible D match to TRBD1 (5 bases). Germline V CDR1 and CDR2: SEHNR, FQNEAQ (reference sequence). V dropped 1 base and J dropped 7 bases, with 17 bases sitting between them. The CDR3 sequence is 15 residues long. CDR3 sequence (DNA): TGTGCCAGCAGCTTAGTCACGGCAGGGTACGGGGAGCAGTACTTC. Translating gives CASSLVTAGYGEQYF. Variable domain in full (rest from reference TRBV7-9 and TRBJ2-7): DTGVSQNPRHKITKRGQNVTFRCDPISEHNRLYWYRQTLGQGPEFLTYFQNEAQLEKSRLLSDRFSAERPKGSFSTLEIQRTEQGDSAMYLCASSLVTAGYGEQYFGPGTRLTVT.

The chain recombines TRBV11-2 with TRBJ2-1, with 9 bases aligning to TRBD2. The CDR3 loop spans 15 amino acids. Germline loops: CDR1 SGHAT, CDR2 FQNNGV. V trimming: 4 bases; J trimming: 2 bases; junction bases outside the gene matches: 3. The chain's CDR3 is CASSWAGGAYNEQFF. The CDR3, as DNA: TGTGCCAGCAGCTGGGCGGGGGGGGCCTACAATGAGCAGTTCTTC.

The chain is built from TRBV4-1 and TRBJ1-3, with D hard to call. CDR1 and CDR2 (germline): MGHRA, YSYEKL. The germline V and J ends were trimmed by 0 bases and 4 bases, with 7 bases remaining between them. This CDR3 has 14 amino acids. The CDR3 here is CASSQEGDGNTIYF. CDR3 DNA sequence: TGCGCCAGCAGCCAAGAGGGAGACGGAAACACCATATATTTT.

The chain is built from TRBV11-2 and TRBJ2-1, with TRBD1 as a possible D gene (5 bases). Trimming stripped 5 bases from V and 3 bases from J, with 17 bases between. The CDR3 runs 16 residues. Germline V gene lookup returns CDR1 SGHAT and CDR2 FQNNGV. The CDR3 region is CASSPLTGARYNEQFF. For the CDR3, the DNA is TGTGCCAGCAGCCCCCTAACAGGAGCCCGCTACAATGAGCAGTTCTTC.

This clone was counted a few times. V usage is TRBV18 and J usage is TRBJ2-7, with 8 bases matching TRBD1. The CDR3 spans 18 residues. Germline CDR1 and CDR2: KGHSH and LQKENI. Trimming at V came to 1 base and at J to 5 bases, leaving 16 bases not matched to a gene. CDR3 region: CASSPLGSISGRGHEQYF. In DNA form, the CDR3 reads TGTGCCAGCTCACCACTTGGTTCGATCTCGGGCAGGGGGCACGAGCAGTACTTC.

This clone turned up a few times. The chain links TRBV4-1 to TRBJ2-3; TRBD2 aligns across 10 bases. V gave up 4 bases and J gave up 4 bases; unmatched junction bases: 5. There are 15 residues in the CDR3. CDR1 MGHRA and CDR2 YSYEKL come from the germline V gene. The CDR3 region has the DNA TGCGCCAGCAGCCTCGGACTAGCGGTGCCAGATACGCAGTATTTT. Amino acid sequence: CASSLGLAVPDTQYF.

The gene calls are TRBV19 and TRBJ1-1, with D possibly being TRBD1 (6 bases). Trimming pared 7 bases from V and 4 bases from J, leaving 13 bases between. Germline CDR1 LNHDA, CDR2 SQIVND (reference sequence). This CDR3 is built from 13 residues. The CDR3 bases are TGTGCCAGTAAAGAAAGGGGGAGCACTGAAGCTTTCTTT. As protein: CASKERGSTEAFF.

The V gene is TRBV11-2, the J gene TRBJ2-1, with D unclear. Germline V lookup: CDR1 SGHAT, CDR2 FQNNGV. The CDR3 is made up of 11 amino acids. V gave up 5 bases and J gave up 9 bases, with 8 bases separating them. The CDR3 nucleotides are TGTGCCAGCAGCGTGATGCGTGAGCAGTTCTTC. It specifies CASSVMREQFF.

This clone was counted between two and nine times. The gene calls are TRBV5-6 and TRBJ2-1, with 10 bases that match TRBD2. Per the germline V gene, CDR1 is SGHDT and CDR2 is YYEEEE. The CDR3 sequence is 16 residues long. J was trimmed by 4 bases and V by 1 base; bases with no gene match: 5. In DNA, the CDR3 is TGTGCCAGCAGCTTGAGGCTAGCGGGAGCGTACAATGAGCAGTTCTTC. This codes for CASSLRLAGAYNEQFF.

This clone turned up a few times. The chain combines TRBV7-8 with TRBJ1-2; D remains unclear. The CDR3 consists of 11 residues. V was trimmed by 1 base and J by 7 bases, leaving 4 bases between them. Germline V CDR1 and CDR2: SGHVS, FQNEAQ. The CDR3 DNA reads as TGTGCCAGCAGCTTAGGAGGTGGCTACACCTTC. Translation: CASSLGGGYTF.

This rearrangement joins TRBV6-6 to TRBJ2-3, with 11 bases matching TRBD2. This CDR3 contains 15 residues. With 5 bases clipped from V and 2 bases from J, the junction kept 3 bases outside the gene matches. The germline V gene encodes CDR1 MNHNY and CDR2 SVGAGI (reference sequence). CDR3 in DNA: TGTGCCAGCAGTCTAGCGGGAGGCCTCACAGATACGCAGTATTTT. Translated, it gives CASSLAGGLTDTQYF.